This TCR beta chain was profiled in a study of T cell repertoires in cytomegalovirus infection. Worth noting for this clonotype: The antigen remains unidentified.

TCRdb re-called the reads through MiXCR, storing one row per CDR3 protein. This table holds about 830,000 distinct CDR3 sequences, less than 35% found once. Germline CDR1 and CDR2: DFQATT and SNEGSKA (reference sequence). Trimming shortened V by 0 bases and J by 2 bases, and 11 bases separated the two germline ends. The CDR3 is made up of 15 amino acids. Sequenced here: cultured CD8+ T cells from PBMCs, sampled from culture after CMV antigen stimulation. This receptor was taken from a human donor in good health (CMV status not recorded). Some clones in this sample may be carry-over from other donors' samples. This sequence joins TRBV20-1 and TRBJ1-5; weak D call: TRBD1 (5 bases). DNA of the CDR3: TGCAGTGCTAGAGATAAGGGGATCGGCAATCAGCCCCAGCATTTT. Encoded protein: CSARDKGIGNQPQHF.